Shown below are 29 T cell receptor beta chains from a single sample sequenced in a study of blood T cell repertoires in COVID-19. This table comes from immunoSEQ multiplex PCR, and its TCRdb copy is limited to in-frame clones, with some not included. The sample shows approximately 360,000 clones, more than 80% of them seen only once. The specimen sequenced was peripheral blood. The source is a middle-aged man with acute or convalescent COVID-19.

V gene TRBV18 combines with J gene TRBJ2-7, with 9 bases fitting TRBD1. The V gene end was trimmed by 2 bases and the J gene end by 5 bases; junction bases not matched to a gene: 7. This CDR3 contains 15 residues. The germline gives CDR1 KGHSH, CDR2 LQKENI. In DNA form, the CDR3 reads TGTGCCAGCTCACCATTCGCACAGGGGGCCAACGAGCAGTACTTC. It codes for CASSPFAQGANEQYF.

The genes are TRBV29-1 and TRBJ2-5, with a tentative D call TRBD2 (5 bases). The germline V and J ends were trimmed by 3 bases and 4 bases, with 15 bases remaining between them. CDR1 SQVTM and CDR2 ANQGSEA come from the germline V gene. This CDR3 has 14 amino acids. The CDR3 sequence is CSVELEGWGETQYF. In nucleotides, the CDR3 is TGCAGCGTTGAGTTAGAGGGATGGGGAGAGACCCAGTACTTC.

The chain employs TRBV29-1 and TRBJ2-2; D unresolved. Trimming stripped 4 bases from V and 2 bases from J, with 11 bases between. Germline V gene data show CDR1 as SQVTM and CDR2 as ANQGSEA. This CDR3 comprises 14 residues. DNA for the CDR3: TGCAGCGTTGTACTGCCACCCAACACCGGGGAGCTGTTTTTT. Its protein product is CSVVLPPNTGELFF.

In its sample, this clone was seen a few times. The DNA of the CDR3 is TGTGCCAGCAGCACGAGACAGGGGTGGAACACCGGGGAGCTGTTTTTT. Translating it yields CASSTRQGWNTGELFF. This chain connects TRBV9 to TRBJ2-2; 8 bases line up with TRBD1. V trimming: 4 bases; J trimming: 1 base; junction bases outside the gene matches: 6. CDR1 and CDR2 (germline): SGDLS, YYNGEE. This CDR3 contains 16 residues.

The genes are TRBV7-2 and TRBJ2-7; no definite D call. Trimming removed 6 bases at V and 0 bases at J, with 12 bases between. CDR1 is SGHTA and CDR2 is FQGNSA in the germline V gene. The CDR3 has 14 residues. Here the CDR3 DNA reads TGTGCCAGCAGTTTAACTGTTAGCTCCTACGAGCAGTACTTC. Residues: CASSLTVSSYEQYF. The full variable domain, in which reference TRBV7-2 and TRBJ2-7 provide the parts outside the CDR3, is GAGVSQSPSNKVTEKGKDVELRCDPISGHTALYWYRQSLGQGLEFLIYFQGNSAPDKSGLPSDRFSAERTGGSVSTLTIQRTQQEDSAVYLCASSLTVSSYEQYFGPGTRLTVT.

Only a few counts were recorded for this clone. The chain recombines TRBV18 with TRBJ2-7; 8 bases line up with TRBD2. Germline V lookup: CDR1 KGHSH, CDR2 LQKENI. The CDR3 spans 14 residues. V was pared by 2 bases and J by 3 bases, with 3 bases of the junction left unmatched. The CDR3 here is CASSPGTSYYEQYF. The CDR3 DNA reads TGTGCCAGCTCACCAGGGACTAGTTACTACGAGCAGTACTTC.

This chain joins TRBV4-1 and TRBJ1-5; tentative D call: TRBD1 (6 bases). Trimming took off 5 bases at V and 3 bases at J, with 17 bases between the two ends. The CDR3 is 16 residues long. CDR1 and CDR2 from the germline V gene are MGHRA and YSYEKL. CDR3 protein: CASSFELGGINQPQHF. The CDR3 nucleotides are TGCGCCAGCAGCTTTGAATTAGGGGGAATCAATCAGCCCCAGCATTTT.

This clone was seen just once. The J gene is TRBJ1-4, the V gene TRBV4-3; TRBD1 might be the D (6 bases). Between the trimmed V and J ends, which lost 0 bases and 7 bases, there was a span of 15 bases. Looked up from germline, CDR1 is LGHNA and CDR2 is YSLEER. There are 16 residues in the CDR3. Here the CDR3 DNA reads TGCGCCAGCAGCCAAGAGGGAGGGGGGGCGAGTGAAAAACTGTTTTTT. Amino acids: CASSQEGGGASEKLFF.

The CDR3 DNA reads TGCGCCAGCAGCCGCCTTAGTGGGAACACTGAAGCTTTCTTT. Protein product: CASSRLSGNTEAFF. The V and J genes are TRBV5-1 and TRBJ1-1; D not certain. The germline gives CDR1 SGHRS, CDR2 YFSETQ. The ends were cut back, 4 bases at V and 1 base at J, with 11 bases in the middle. The CDR3 contains 14 residues.

J is TRBJ2-1 and V is TRBV28; 7 bases are shared with TRBD2. Per the germline V gene, CDR1 is MDHEN and CDR2 is SYDVKM. The CDR3 length is 13 residues. The J segment lost 7 bases and the V segment lost 3 bases, leaving 3 bases of the junction unmatched. CDR3 protein: CASSLLGGNEQFF. The CDR3 DNA sequence: TGTGCCAGCAGTTTGCTGGGAGGGAATGAGCAGTTCTTC.

V gene TRBV28 combines with J gene TRBJ2-7; TRBD1 is a possible D gene (6 bases). Trimming removed 2 bases from V and 5 bases from J, with 19 bases in between. The CDR3 consists of 16 residues. Per germline, CDR1 MDHEN and CDR2 SYDVKM. CDR3 sequence reads: CASSLLDPQGPNEQYF. In nucleotides, the CDR3 is TGTGCCAGCAGTTTACTCGACCCACAGGGACCCAACGAGCAGTACTTC.

The chain is built from TRBV4-1 and TRBJ1-2, with D possibly being TRBD1 (5 bases). Germline V CDR1 and CDR2: MGHRA, YSYEKL. The ends were cut back, 1 base at V and 4 bases at J, with 16 bases in the middle. The CDR3 spans 16 residues. CDR3 nucleotide sequence: TGCGCCAGCAGCCAAGTGGATGGAGGGGTCGGCTATGGCTACACCTTC. Translation: CASSQVDGGVGYGYTF.

The chain combines TRBV28 with TRBJ1-5, with no clear D. CDR1 and CDR2 (germline): MDHEN, SYDVKM. V was cut by 6 bases and J by 2 bases, with 17 bases left in between. CDR3 length: 16 residues. This chain's CDR3 is CASSPSGRAGNQPQHF. CDR3 DNA: TGTGCCAGCAGCCCCTCGGGAAGGGCAGGCAATCAGCCCCAGCATTTT.

The chain uses TRBV6-6 and TRBJ2-2; TRBD1 matches 8 bases. V shed 0 bases, J shed 0 bases, and the junction held 0 bases outside the gene matches. The CDR3 consists of 16 residues. CDR1 is MNHNY, CDR2 SVGAGI, per germline (reference sequence). Here the CDR3 reads CASSYSGQANTGELFF. For the CDR3, the DNA is TGTGCCAGCAGTTACTCGGGACAGGCGAACACCGGGGAGCTGTTTTTT.

V is TRBV5-4 and J is TRBJ2-7; D might be TRBD1 (7 bases). The CDR3 sequence is 14 residues long. V lost 6 bases to trimming and J lost 7 bases, with 20 bases between them. Germline-derived CDR1 and CDR2 are SGHNT and YYREEE (reference sequence). For the CDR3, the DNA is TGTGCCAGCACGTTGGGCGGAGGGGGCGGGGAGCAGTACTTC. It codes for CASTLGGGGGEQYF.

V and J are TRBV9 and TRBJ2-7; D gene uncertain. The CDR3 consists of 14 residues. Germline CDR1 is SGDLS and CDR2 is YYNGEE. Trimming cost V 0 bases and J 0 bases, with 7 bases left between them. This CDR3 reads CASSVGFGSYEQYF. CDR3 sequence (DNA): TGTGCCAGCAGCGTAGGGTTCGGCTCCTACGAGCAGTACTTC.

This clone was seen just once. The J gene is TRBJ1-2, the V gene TRBV28, with no clear D. The germline gives CDR1 MDHEN, CDR2 SYDVKM. Trimming took 3 bases from V and 7 from J, leaving 9 bases between them. The CDR3 runs 12 residues. The CDR3 sequence: CASSFGFLGYTF. CDR3 DNA sequence: TGTGCCAGCAGTTTTGGCTTTCTTGGCTACACCTTC.

V usage is TRBV28 and J usage is TRBJ2-7; TRBD1 is a possible D gene (5 bases). The germline V and J ends were trimmed by 6 bases and 6 bases, with 27 bases remaining between them. Germline-derived CDR1 and CDR2 are MDHEN and SYDVKM. The CDR3 runs to 17 residues. The CDR3 here is CASRPWGSQIGSAEQYF. CDR3 DNA sequence: TGTGCCAGCAGACCTTGGGGCAGCCAAATTGGGTCCGCCGAGCAGTACTTC.

This rearrangement joins TRBV24-1 to TRBJ2-1, with 9 bases lining up with TRBD2. With 7 bases clipped from V and 7 bases from J, the junction kept 7 bases outside the gene matches. This CDR3 comprises 14 residues. The V gene's germline CDR1 is KGHDR and CDR2 SFDVKD. This chain's CDR3 is CATSAGGIGNEQFF. The CDR3, as DNA: TGTGCCACCAGCGCGGGAGGGATAGGAAATGAGCAGTTCTTC.

The CDR3 DNA reads as TGTGCCAGCAGCTTTGAGGTCGGGACAGGGGGATTCGGCAATCAGCCCCAGCATTTT. Amino acid sequence: CASSFEVGTGGFGNQPQHF. The chain recombines TRBV7-2 with TRBJ1-5; 11 bases are a match to TRBD1. The germline gives CDR1 SGHTA, CDR2 FQGNSA. Trimming took 3 bases from V and 2 from J; bases not matched to a gene: 12. The CDR3 runs 19 residues.

For this clone: Other DNA variants within this sample encode the same CDR3. CDR3 loop: CASSRTVNTEAFF. The CDR3 DNA reads as TGTGCCAGCAGCCGAACAGTGAACACTGAAGCTTTCTTT. The genes are TRBV7-9 and TRBJ1-1; D uncertain. The germline CDR1 and CDR2 sequences are SEHNR and FQNEAQ (reference sequence). Trimming took 5 bases from V and 0 from J, leaving 7 bases between them. This CDR3 has 13 residues.

The chain has TRBV12-3 or TRBV12-4 and TRBJ1-5, with TRBD1 matching 11 bases. The ends lost 7 bases at V and 9 bases at J; junction bases unmatched: 5. The CDR3 has 13 amino acids. The CDR3 nucleotides are TGTGCCAGCAATATGGACAGGGGGCGGCCCCAGCATTTT. Its translation is CASNMDRGRPQHF.

V and J are TRBV11-2 and TRBJ2-5, with D maybe TRBD2 (6 bases). The V and J ends lost 5 bases and 2 bases respectively, with 12 bases between them. The CDR3 runs to 14 residues. Germline assignment: CDR1 SGHAT and CDR2 FQNNGV. The CDR3 nucleotides read TGTGCCAGCAGCCGACGGACTATTCAAGAGACCCAGTACTTC. Translation: CASSRRTIQETQYF.

The chain has TRBV28 and TRBJ1-3; TRBD1 aligns across 10 bases. This CDR3 is built from 17 residues. V lost 5 bases and J lost 0; bases outside the gene matches: 7. Germline CDR1 MDHEN, CDR2 SYDVKM. CDR3 DNA: TGTGCCAGCAGTCCGGGGGACAGGGGACTCTCTGGAAACACCATATATTTT. Translation: CASSPGDRGLSGNTIYF.

The genes are TRBV12-3 or TRBV12-4 and TRBJ1-2; D is possibly TRBD1 (5 bases). This CDR3 is built from 12 residues. V gave up 11 bases and J gave up 4 bases, with 14 bases separating them. CDR3 loop: CASSGGGYGYTF. The CDR3 nucleotides read TGTGCCTCTAGTGGGGGGGGCTATGGCTACACCTTC.

This clone occurred once. The gene calls are TRBV6-5 and TRBJ1-2; D may be TRBD1 (6 bases). The ends were cut back, 6 bases at V and 4 bases at J, with 15 bases in the middle. Germline CDR1 and CDR2: MNHEY and SVGAGI. The CDR3 is 14 amino acids. The CDR3 nucleotides are TGTGCCAGCAGCAAGGACAGAGACCCCTATGGCTACACCTTC. It specifies CASSKDRDPYGYTF.

V gene TRBV25-1 combines with J gene TRBJ2-7, with a tentative D call TRBD2 (6 bases). V gave up 4 bases and J gave up 0 bases, with 10 bases separating them. The length of the CDR3 is 14 residues. The V gene's germline CDR1 is MGHDK and CDR2 SYGVNS. The chain's CDR3 is CASSGRDSSYEQYF. Written as DNA, the CDR3 is TGTGCCAGCAGTGGCCGGGACTCCTCCTACGAGCAGTACTTC.

This clone was recorded a few times. The chain recombines TRBV30 with TRBJ1-1; D might be TRBD1 (6 bases). CDR1 and CDR2 (germline): GTSNPN, SVGIG (reference sequence). CDR3 size: 13 residues. Trimming pared 8 bases from V and 7 bases from J, leaving 20 bases between. The CDR3 protein is CAASPRGFGEAFF. The CDR3 DNA reads as TGTGCCGCCTCGCCCAGGGGATTCGGTGAAGCTTTCTTT.

V is TRBV7-9 and J is TRBJ2-6; tentative D call: TRBD2 (6 bases). The CDR3 totals 17 residues. V lost 2 bases, J lost 2 bases, and 13 bases lay in between. Germline CDR1 and CDR2: SEHNR and FQNEAQ (reference sequence). This CDR3 reads CASSLSRSGAGANVLTF. In DNA, the CDR3 is TGTGCCAGCAGCTTAAGTAGGTCGGGGGCTGGGGCCAACGTCCTGACTTTC.